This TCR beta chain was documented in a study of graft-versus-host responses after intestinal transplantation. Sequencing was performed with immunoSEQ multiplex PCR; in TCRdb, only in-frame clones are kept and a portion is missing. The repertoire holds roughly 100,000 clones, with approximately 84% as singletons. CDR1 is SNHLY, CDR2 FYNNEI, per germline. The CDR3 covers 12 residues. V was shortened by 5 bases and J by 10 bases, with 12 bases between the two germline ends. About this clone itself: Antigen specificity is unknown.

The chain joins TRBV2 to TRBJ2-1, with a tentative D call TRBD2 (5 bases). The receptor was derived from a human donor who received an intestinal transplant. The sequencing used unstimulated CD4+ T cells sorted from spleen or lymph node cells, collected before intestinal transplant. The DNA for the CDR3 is TGTGCCAGCAGTCTAGAGAGGGAAGAGCAGTTCTTC. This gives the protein CASSLEREEQFF.